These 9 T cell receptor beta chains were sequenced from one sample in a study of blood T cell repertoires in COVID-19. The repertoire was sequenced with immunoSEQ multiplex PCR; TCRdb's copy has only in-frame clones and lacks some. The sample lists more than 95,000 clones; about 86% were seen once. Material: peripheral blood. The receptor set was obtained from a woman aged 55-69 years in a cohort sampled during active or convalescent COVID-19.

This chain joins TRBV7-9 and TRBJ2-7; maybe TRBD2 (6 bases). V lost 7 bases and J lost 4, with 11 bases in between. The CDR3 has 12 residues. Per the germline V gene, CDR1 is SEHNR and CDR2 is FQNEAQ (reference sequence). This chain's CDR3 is CASTSEGYEQYF. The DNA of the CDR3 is TGTGCCAGCACCTCGGAGGGGTACGAGCAGTACTTC.

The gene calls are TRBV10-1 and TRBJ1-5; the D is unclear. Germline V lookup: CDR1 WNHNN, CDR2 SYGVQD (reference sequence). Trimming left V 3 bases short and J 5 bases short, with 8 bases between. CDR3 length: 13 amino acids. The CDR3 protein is CASSDYGDQPQHF. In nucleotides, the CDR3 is TGCGCCAGCAGTGATTACGGTGATCAGCCCCAGCATTTT.

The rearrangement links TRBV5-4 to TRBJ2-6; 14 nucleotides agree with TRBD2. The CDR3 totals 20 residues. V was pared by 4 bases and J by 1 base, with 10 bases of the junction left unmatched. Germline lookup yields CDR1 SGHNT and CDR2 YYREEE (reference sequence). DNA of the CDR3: TGTGCCAGCAGCAAACGACTAGCGGGGGGGAGTCAGTCTGGGGCCAACGTCCTGACTTTC. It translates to CASSKRLAGGSQSGANVLTF. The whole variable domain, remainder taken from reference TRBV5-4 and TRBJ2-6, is ETGVTQSPTHLIKTRGQQVTLRCSSQSGHNTVSWYQQALGQGPQFIFQYYREEENGRGNFPPRFSGLQFPNYSSELNVNALELDDSALYLCASSKRLAGGSQSGANVLTFGAGSRLTVL.

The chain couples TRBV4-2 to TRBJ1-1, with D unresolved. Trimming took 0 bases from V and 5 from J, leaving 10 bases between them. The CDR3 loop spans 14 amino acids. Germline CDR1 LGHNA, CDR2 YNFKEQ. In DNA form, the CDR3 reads TGTGCCAGCAGCCAAGACTCCGGGAGAACTGAAGCTTTCTTT. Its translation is CASSQDSGRTEAFF.

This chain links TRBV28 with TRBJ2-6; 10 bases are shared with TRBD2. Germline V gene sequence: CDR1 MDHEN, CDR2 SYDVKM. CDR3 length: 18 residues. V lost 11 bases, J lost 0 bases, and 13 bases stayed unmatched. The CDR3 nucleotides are TGTGCCGTACGGACTAGCGGTTCTATGGCCTCTGGGGCCAACGTCCTGACTTTC. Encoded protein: CAVRTSGSMASGANVLTF. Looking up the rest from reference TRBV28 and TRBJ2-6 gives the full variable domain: DVKVTQSSRYLVKRTGEKVFLECVQDMDHENMFWYRQDPGLGLRLIYFSYDVKMKEKGDIPEGYSVSREKKERFSLILESASTNQTSMYLCAVRTSGSMASGANVLTFGAGSRLTVL.

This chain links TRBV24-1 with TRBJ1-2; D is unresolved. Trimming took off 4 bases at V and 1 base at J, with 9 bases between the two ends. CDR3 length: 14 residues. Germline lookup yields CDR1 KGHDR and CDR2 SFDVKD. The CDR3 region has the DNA TGTGCCACCAGTGACCCAGGACTTAACTATGGCTACACCTTC. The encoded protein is CATSDPGLNYGYTF.

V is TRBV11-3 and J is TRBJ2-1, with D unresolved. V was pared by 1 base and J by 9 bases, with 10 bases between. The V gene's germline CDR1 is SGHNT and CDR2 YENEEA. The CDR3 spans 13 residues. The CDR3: CASSLGGTAEQFF. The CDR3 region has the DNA TGTGCCAGCAGCTTAGGTGGTACAGCTGAGCAGTTCTTC. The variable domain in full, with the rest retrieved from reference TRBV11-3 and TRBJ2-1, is EAGVVQSPRYKIIEKKQPVAFWCNPISGHNTLYWYLQNLGQGPELLIRYENEEAVDDSQLPKDRFSAERLKGVDSTLKIQPAELGDSAVYLCASSLGGTAEQFFGPGTRLTVL.

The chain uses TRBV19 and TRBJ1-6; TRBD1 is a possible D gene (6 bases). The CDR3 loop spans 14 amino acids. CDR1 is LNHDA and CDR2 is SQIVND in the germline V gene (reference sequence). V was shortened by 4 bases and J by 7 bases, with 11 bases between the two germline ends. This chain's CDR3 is CASSTQGMNSPLHF. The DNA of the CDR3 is TGTGCCAGTAGTACACAGGGCATGAATTCACCCCTCCACTTT.

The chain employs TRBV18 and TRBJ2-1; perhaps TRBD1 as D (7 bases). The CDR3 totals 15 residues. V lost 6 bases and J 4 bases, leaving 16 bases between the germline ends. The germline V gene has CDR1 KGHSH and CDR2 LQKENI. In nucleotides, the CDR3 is TGTGCCAGCTCTCGACAGGGAGGAAGGTACAATGAGCAGTTCTTC. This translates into CASSRQGGRYNEQFF.